The source of this T cell receptor (beta chain) is a study of cytomegalovirus exposure and HLA in healthy donors. PCR amplification relied on 60 Vbeta primers (plus 13 Jbeta primers). Produced via immunoSEQ multiplex PCR; TCRdb's table is partial and in-frame only. The table includes around 140,000 clones, approximately 65% detected once. In germline, CDR1 is LNHDA, CDR2 SQIVND (reference sequence). The CDR3 runs 15 residues. The V and J ends lost 3 bases and 4 bases respectively, with 15 bases between them. The chain has TRBV19 and TRBJ1-2; no firm D call. Sequenced: PBMCs. The sequence was obtained from a woman between 55 and 75 years old in good health and CMV-seronegative. The CDR3 loop is CASSISVLGVYGYTF. CDR3 DNA sequence: TGTGCCAGTAGTATTTCGGTACTTGGTGTCTATGGCTACACCTTC. Full variable domain (rest looked up from reference TRBV19 and TRBJ1-2): DGGITQSPKYLFRKEGQNVTLSCEQNLNHDAMYWYRQDPGQGLRLIYYSQIVNDFQKGDIAEGYSVSREKKESFPLTVTSAQKNPTAFYLCASSISVLGVYGYTFGSGTRLTVV.